This T cell receptor (beta chain) comes out of a study of blood T cell repertoires in COVID-19. Two negative PCRs, clearance, or symptom resolution characterized the recovered Cohort 3 donors. Assay: immunoSEQ multiplex PCR; the TCRdb copy retains only in-frame clones and omits some. The sample lists under 500,000 clones, 75% to 90% occurring once. This clone was observed a single time. CDR3 length: 14 amino acids. V gave up 6 bases and J gave up 4 bases; unmatched junction bases: 6. Germline V lookup: CDR1 MNHEY, CDR2 SMNVEV (reference sequence). V is TRBV27 and J is TRBJ2-7, with TRBD1 identical over 10 bases. This clonotype was obtained from a young man who had recovered from COVID-19. Specimen: PBMCs or T cells enriched from blood (not recorded which). The CDR3 nucleotides are TGTGCCAGCAGGCGACAGGGGGCTGAGTACGAGCAGTACTTC. This codes for CASRRQGAEYEQYF.